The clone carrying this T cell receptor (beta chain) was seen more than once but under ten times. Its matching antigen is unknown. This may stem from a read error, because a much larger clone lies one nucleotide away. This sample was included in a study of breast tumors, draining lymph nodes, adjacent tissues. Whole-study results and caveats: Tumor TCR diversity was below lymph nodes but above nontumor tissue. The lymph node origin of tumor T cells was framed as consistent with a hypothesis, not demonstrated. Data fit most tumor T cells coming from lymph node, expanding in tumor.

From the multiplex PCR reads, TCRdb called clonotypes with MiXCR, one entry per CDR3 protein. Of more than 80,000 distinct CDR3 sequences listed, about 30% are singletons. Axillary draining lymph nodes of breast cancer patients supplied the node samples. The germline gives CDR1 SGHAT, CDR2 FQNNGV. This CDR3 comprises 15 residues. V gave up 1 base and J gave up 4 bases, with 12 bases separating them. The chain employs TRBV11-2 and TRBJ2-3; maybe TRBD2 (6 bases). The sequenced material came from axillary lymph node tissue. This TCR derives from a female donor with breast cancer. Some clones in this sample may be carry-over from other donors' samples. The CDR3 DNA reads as TGTGCCAGCAGCTTAGCGGGAGTGTCGGCAGATACGCAGTATTTT. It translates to CASSLAGVSADTQYF.